The sequence of this TCR beta chain was determined in a study of identical twins. In the case of this clonotype: The antigen remains unidentified.

TCRdb independently ran MiXCR on the 5' RACE reads; one entry per CDR3 protein. The sample holds approximately 1.8 million distinct CDR3 sequences, around 33% seen once. Study results and caveats: Beta out-of-frame sequences showed weaker excess sharing between twins. Partly confounded zero-insertion analyses could result from invariant MAIT and iNKT cells. Beta clonotypes that were abundant in cord blood contained fewer insertions, a pattern absent from memory repertoires. Within monozygotic twins, out-of-frame TCR alpha sharing was underestimated by the models.

Germline V gene lookup returns CDR1 MNHEY and CDR2 SMNVEV (reference sequence). V was clipped by 5 bases and J by 11 bases; unmatched bases: 18. The CDR3 extends over 16 amino acids. The specimen was cord blood. The chain carries TRBV27 and TRBJ2-5, with 9 bases fitting TRBD1. The TCR sequence derives from a newborn girl in good health. The CDR3 coding sequence is TGTGCCAGCAGTGGGGGACAGGGCAGCTCCTACAATGAGCAGTACTTC. Translation gives CASSGGQGSSYNEQYF.